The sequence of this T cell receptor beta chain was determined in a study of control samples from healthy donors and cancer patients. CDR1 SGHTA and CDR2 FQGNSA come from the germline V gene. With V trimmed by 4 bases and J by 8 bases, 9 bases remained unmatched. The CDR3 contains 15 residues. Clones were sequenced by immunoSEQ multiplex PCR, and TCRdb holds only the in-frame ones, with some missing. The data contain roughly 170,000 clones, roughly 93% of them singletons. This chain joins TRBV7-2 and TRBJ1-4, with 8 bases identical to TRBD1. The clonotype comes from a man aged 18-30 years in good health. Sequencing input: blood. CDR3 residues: CASSSQGAMGEKLFF. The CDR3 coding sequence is TGTGCCAGCAGCTCTCAGGGGGCGATGGGGGAAAAACTGTTTTTT.